This T cell receptor beta chain stems from a study of T cells after yellow fever vaccination. Overall study: Libraries from low-cell-number fractions were prepared with the SMART-Seq v4 Ultra Low Input RNA kit. Findings and limits, study-wide: Reappearance after the booster was observed for most primary-vaccination clones (about 96% CD4, about 85% CD8). There was a small share of clonotypes that showed up in both the CD4 and CD8 compartments.

This clonotype was seen ten or more times. Antigen: not known. Researchers made TCR cDNA using 5'RACE template switching, and this step added a universal primer site and UMIs. TCRdb passed the 5' RACE reads through MiXCR, listing each CDR3 protein once. The table includes 350,000 to 550,000 distinct CDR3 sequences, under 20% detected once. The CDR3 runs to 13 residues. V lost 8 bases to trimming and J lost 6 bases; unmatched junction nucleotides: 5. The sequenced sample was PBMCs, obtained before the yellow fever booster vaccination. This TCR came from a man aged 18 to 30 who received the YFV17D yellow fever vaccine. The chain combines TRBV12-3 or TRBV12-4 with TRBJ1-5, with 9 bases identical to TRBD1. The CDR3 DNA sequence: TGTGCCAGCCGGGACAGGGTAGTTCAGCCCCAGCATTTT. Translating it yields CASRDRVVQPQHF.